A selection of T cell receptor beta chains follows, all from one sample in a study of CD8 T cells in ankylosing spondylitis. Each CDR3 protein is one row after TCRdb ran MiXCR on the 5' RACE reads. The sample records roughly 150,000 distinct CDR3 sequences, around a third being singletons. Sequenced input: synovial fluid, either unsorted or a sorted T cell fraction (not recorded which). The origin of the receptors is a male donor with ankylosing spondylitis. The CDR3 runs from the conserved cysteine through the conserved F or W. Fields, in order: J gene, D gene, V gene, CDR3 length, clone size, CDR3 protein, CDR3 DNA. A D gene is named only where the DNA matches it firmly. Clone size is not always given. Where it is, it says once, few, many or a class for expanded clones.

J: TRBJ2-5
D: TRBD2
V: TRBV20-1
length: 13
size: -
CDR3: CSATPGLGETQYF
DNA: TGCAGTGCGACTCCGGGACTAGGAGAGACCCAGTACTTC

J: TRBJ2-7
D: -
V: TRBV20-1
length: 13
size: -
CDR3: CSASQGGADEQYF
DNA: TGCAGTGCTTCCCAGGGGGGGGCTGACGAGCAGTACTTC

J: TRBJ1-6
D: TRBD1
V: TRBV12-3/TRBV12-4
length: 17
size: -
CDR3: CASSPQTGGSYNSPLHF
DNA: TGTGCCAGCAGTCCGCAGACAGGGGGCTCCTATAATTCACCCCTCCACTTT

J: TRBJ1-2
D: -
V: TRBV12-3/TRBV12-4
length: 13
size: many
CDR3: CASSLWQSDGYTF
DNA: TGTGCCAGCAGTTTGTGGCAGTCGGATGGCTACACCTTC

J: TRBJ2-2
D: TRBD2
V: TRBV7-7
length: 17
size: many
CDR3: CASSSLAGEANTGELFF
DNA: TGTGCCAGCAGCTCACTAGCGGGAGAGGCAAACACCGGGGAGCTGTTTTTT

J: TRBJ1-5
D: TRBD1
V: TRBV6-2/TRBV6-3
length: 15
size: many
CDR3: CASTSGTAGNQPQHF
DNA: TGTGCCAGCACCTCCGGGACAGCGGGCAATCAGCCCCAGCATTTT

J: TRBJ1-4
D: -
V: TRBV20-1
length: 14
size: -
CDR3: CSASFRVGNEKLFF
DNA: TGCAGTGCTAGTTTTAGGGTCGGAAATGAAAAACTGTTTTTT

J: TRBJ2-3
D: -
V: TRBV2
length: 11
size: few
CDR3: CASSRADTQYF
DNA: TGTGCCAGCTCTAGGGCAGATACGCAGTATTTT

J: TRBJ1-2
D: TRBD1
V: TRBV25-1
length: 14
size: few
CDR3: CASLGTGVKYGYTF
DNA: TGTGCCAGCCTTGGGACAGGGGTAAAGTATGGCTACACCTTC

J: TRBJ2-2
D: TRBD2
V: TRBV20-1
length: 15
size: few
CDR3: CSAGLLAGAAGELFF
DNA: TGCAGTGCTGGCCTACTAGCGGGAGCGGCCGGGGAGCTGTTTTTT

J: TRBJ1-6
D: -
V: TRBV9
length: 14
size: few
CDR3: CASSFRQANSPLHF
DNA: TGTGCCAGCAGCTTTCGACAGGCCAATTCACCCCTCCACTTT

J: TRBJ1-5
D: -
V: TRBV12-3/TRBV12-4
length: 12
size: many
CDR3: CASSNRDQPQHF
DNA: TGTGCCAGCAGCAATAGGGATCAGCCCCAGCATTTT

J: TRBJ2-1
D: TRBD1
V: TRBV4-2
length: 15
size: many
CDR3: CASSSGTGVGNEQFF
DNA: TGTGCCAGCAGCTCCGGGACAGGGGTCGGCAATGAGCAGTTCTTC

J: TRBJ2-1
D: -
V: TRBV12-3/TRBV12-4
length: 11
size: -
CDR3: CASSFHNEQFF
DNA: TGTGCCAGCAGTTTCCACAATGAGCAGTTCTTC

J: TRBJ1-1
D: -
V: TRBV7-2
length: 15
size: many
CDR3: CASSTKQGLNTEAFF
DNA: TGTGCCAGCAGCACAAAACAGGGATTGAACACTGAAGCTTTCTTT

J: TRBJ2-5
D: -
V: TRBV29-1
length: 13
size: -
CDR3: CSVGRGGEVAQYF
DNA: TGCAGCGTTGGTCGAGGAGGGGAGGTGGCCCAGTACTTC

J: TRBJ2-7
D: -
V: TRBV7-9
length: 13
size: -
CDR3: CASSLDPRAEQYF
DNA: TGTGCCAGCAGCCTCGACCCTAGGGCCGAGCAGTACTTC

J: TRBJ2-1
D: -
V: TRBV18
length: 12
size: -
CDR3: CASSPASNEQFF
DNA: TGTGCCAGCTCCCCGGCCAGCAATGAGCAGTTCTTC

J: TRBJ1-4
D: -
V: TRBV6-1
length: 12
size: -
CDR3: CASSEALEKLFF
DNA: TGTGCCAGCAGTGAAGCGTTGGAAAAACTGTTTTTT

J: TRBJ2-1
D: -
V: TRBV20-1
length: 16
size: -
CDR3: CSARDGRASSYNEQFF
DNA: TGCAGTGCTAGAGATGGCCGTGCGAGCTCCTACAATGAGCAGTTCTTC

J: TRBJ1-1
D: -
V: TRBV7-2
length: 12
size: many
CDR3: CASSTYQGEAFF
DNA: TGTGCCAGCAGCACTTATCAAGGTGAAGCTTTCTTT

J: TRBJ2-1
D: TRBD2
V: TRBV30
length: 14
size: -
CDR3: CACFRSGGYNEQFF
DNA: TGTGCCTGCTTTAGGAGCGGGGGGTACAATGAGCAGTTCTTC

J: TRBJ2-4
D: -
V: TRBV24-1
length: 16
size: few
CDR3: CATSDFGRVAKNIQYF
DNA: TGTGCCACCAGTGATTTCGGACGGGTAGCCAAAAACATTCAGTACTTC

J: TRBJ2-5
D: -
V: TRBV5-1
length: 14
size: -
CDR3: CASSSGALQETQYF
DNA: TGCGCCAGCAGCTCGGGGGCCCTACAAGAGACCCAGTACTTC

J: TRBJ1-5
D: -
V: TRBV5-1
length: 15
size: -
CDR3: CASSFDSGENQPQHF
DNA: TGCGCCAGCAGCTTCGACTCAGGGGAGAATCAGCCCCAGCATTTT

J: TRBJ1-1
D: -
V: TRBV6-1
length: 13
size: -
CDR3: CASSDTRNTEAFF
DNA: TGTGCCAGCAGTGATACAAGAAACACTGAAGCTTTCTTT

J: TRBJ2-7
D: -
V: TRBV29-1
length: 8
size: -
CDR3: CSVDGQYF
DNA: TGCAGCGTTGACGGGCAGTACTTC

J: TRBJ1-5
D: -
V: TRBV5-5
length: 14
size: -
CDR3: CASSVQVPGQPQHF
DNA: TGTGCCAGCAGCGTGCAGGTCCCAGGGCAGCCCCAGCATTTT

J: TRBJ1-2
D: -
V: TRBV6-2/TRBV6-3
length: 13
size: -
CDR3: CASSKDTTRGYTF
DNA: TGTGCCAGCAGTAAGGACACCACGAGGGGCTACACCTTC

J: TRBJ2-7
D: TRBD2
V: TRBV24-1
length: 17
size: many
CDR3: CATSDSASGRDGYEQYF
DNA: TGTGCCACCAGTGACTCGGCTAGCGGGAGGGACGGTTACGAGCAGTACTTC

J: TRBJ2-1
D: -
V: TRBV11-3
length: 13
size: once
CDR3: CASSWGRKNEQFF
DNA: TGTGCCAGCAGCTGGGGGCGGAAGAATGAGCAGTTCTTC

J: TRBJ1-2
D: -
V: TRBV14
length: 17
size: few
CDR3: CASSQDSDRPYYYGYTF
DNA: TGTGCCAGCAGCCAAGATTCGGACAGACCTTATTACTATGGCTACACCTTC

J: TRBJ2-7
D: TRBD1
V: TRBV11-2
length: 13
size: many
CDR3: CASSRGTDYEQYF
DNA: TGTGCCAGCAGCCGAGGGACAGACTACGAGCAGTACTTC

J: TRBJ2-1
D: -
V: TRBV6-1
length: 16
size: few
CDR3: CASSPTSPRGIGEQFF
DNA: TGTGCCAGCAGCCCTACCTCACCCCGGGGTATAGGGGAGCAGTTCTTC

J: TRBJ2-1
D: -
V: TRBV12-2
length: 18
size: few
CDR3: CASPRRPGTNGLGNEQFF
DNA: TGTGCAAGTCCCCGTAGGCCCGGGACTAACGGGTTAGGCAATGAGCAGTTCTTC

J: TRBJ1-2
D: -
V: TRBV6-1
length: 14
size: -
CDR3: CASSKGISNYGYTF
DNA: TGTGCCAGCAGTAAAGGGATATCTAACTATGGCTACACCTTC

J: TRBJ2-5
D: -
V: TRBV29-1
length: 14
size: -
CDR3: CSMGRVGAQETQYF
DNA: TGCAGCATGGGCCGGGTTGGCGCTCAAGAGACCCAGTACTTC

J: TRBJ1-1
D: -
V: TRBV3-1
length: 18
size: -
CDR3: CASTQKIPRTVWVTEAFF
DNA: TGTGCCAGCACCCAGAAGATCCCCCGAACGGTTTGGGTCACTGAAGCTTTCTTT

J: TRBJ2-5
D: -
V: TRBV3-1
length: 15
size: few
CDR3: CASSQRGGQRETQYF
DNA: TGTGCCAGCAGCCAAAGGGGGGGACAGCGAGAGACCCAGTACTTC

J: TRBJ2-1
D: TRBD2
V: TRBV5-1
length: 20
size: -
CDR3: CASSSPRLAATSSSYNEQFF
DNA: TGCGCCAGCAGCTCCCCGCGACTAGCAGCTACCTCGAGCTCCTACAATGAGCAGTTCTTC

J: TRBJ2-4
D: -
V: TRBV24-1
length: 11
size: many
CDR3: CATGHGNIQYF
DNA: TGTGCCACCGGCCACGGAAACATTCAGTACTTC

J: TRBJ2-7
D: TRBD2
V: TRBV3-1
length: 16
size: -
CDR3: CASSPTGTSGTYEQYF
DNA: TGTGCCAGCAGCCCTACCGGGACTAGCGGAACCTACGAGCAGTACTTC

J: TRBJ1-1
D: TRBD1
V: TRBV5-6
length: 15
size: many
CDR3: CASSWDPTGGTEAFF
DNA: TGTGCCAGCAGCTGGGACCCGACAGGGGGTACTGAAGCTTTCTTT

J: TRBJ2-2
D: -
V: TRBV11-2
length: 16
size: -
CDR3: CASSRQRTVTDGELFF
DNA: TGTGCCAGCAGCCGCCAAAGGACGGTAACTGACGGGGAGCTGTTTTTT

J: TRBJ2-1
D: TRBD1
V: TRBV18
length: 12
size: once
CDR3: CASSRGPNEQFF
DNA: TGTGCCAGCTCCAGGGGGCCAAATGAGCAGTTCTTC

J: TRBJ1-1
D: -
V: TRBV7-9
length: 14
size: many
CDR3: CASSLSGQNTEAFF
DNA: TGTGCCAGCAGCTTATCGGGACAGAACACTGAAGCTTTCTTT

J: TRBJ2-5
D: TRBD2
V: TRBV18
length: 16
size: -
CDR3: CASSTAESGRTETQYF
DNA: TGTGCCAGCTCAACGGCCGAGAGCGGGAGAACGGAGACCCAGTACTTC

J: TRBJ1-1
D: -
V: TRBV12-3/TRBV12-4
length: 13
size: -
CDR3: CASSLGGLLAAFF
DNA: TGTGCCAGCAGTTTAGGGGGACTTTTGGCAGCTTTCTTT

J: TRBJ2-7
D: TRBD2
V: TRBV29-1
length: 13
size: few
CDR3: CSVLAGDHYEQYF
DNA: TGCAGCGTCCTAGCGGGGGACCACTACGAGCAGTACTTC

J: TRBJ2-4
D: TRBD1
V: TRBV11-3
length: 14
size: few
CDR3: CASSGGQPQNIQYF
DNA: TGTGCCAGCAGCGGGGGACAGCCCCAAAACATTCAGTACTTC

J: TRBJ1-1
D: -
V: TRBV5-6
length: 15
size: -
CDR3: CASSRRPLWDTEAFF
DNA: TGTGCCAGCAGCCGACGACCCTTATGGGACACTGAAGCTTTCTTT

J: TRBJ1-2
D: -
V: TRBV19
length: 14
size: -
CDR3: CASSIGSSFYGYTF
DNA: TGTGCCAGTAGTATAGGTTCCAGTTTCTATGGCTACACCTTC